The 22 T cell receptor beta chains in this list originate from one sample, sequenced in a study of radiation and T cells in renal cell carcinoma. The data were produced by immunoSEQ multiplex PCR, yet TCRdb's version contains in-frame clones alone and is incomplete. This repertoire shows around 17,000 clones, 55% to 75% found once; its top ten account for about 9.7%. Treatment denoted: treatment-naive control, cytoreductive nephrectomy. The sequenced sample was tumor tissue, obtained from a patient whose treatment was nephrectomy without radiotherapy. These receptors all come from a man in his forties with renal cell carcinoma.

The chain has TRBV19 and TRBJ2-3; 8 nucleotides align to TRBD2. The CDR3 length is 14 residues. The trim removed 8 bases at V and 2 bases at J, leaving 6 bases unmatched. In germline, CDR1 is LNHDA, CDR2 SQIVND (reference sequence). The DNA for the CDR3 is TGTGCCAGTGACAGCGGGGGTTACACAGATACGCAGTATTTT. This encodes CASDSGGYTDTQYF.

The CDR3 sequence is CASTKRQGVYGYTF. CDR3 DNA: TGTGCCAGCACCAAAAGACAGGGCGTCTATGGCTACACCTTC. The V and J genes are TRBV6-5 and TRBJ1-2; 7 bases are shared with TRBD1. The germline CDR1 and CDR2 sequences are MNHEY and SVGAGI. V was clipped by 7 bases and J by 4 bases; unmatched bases: 9. This CDR3 is 14 amino acids long.

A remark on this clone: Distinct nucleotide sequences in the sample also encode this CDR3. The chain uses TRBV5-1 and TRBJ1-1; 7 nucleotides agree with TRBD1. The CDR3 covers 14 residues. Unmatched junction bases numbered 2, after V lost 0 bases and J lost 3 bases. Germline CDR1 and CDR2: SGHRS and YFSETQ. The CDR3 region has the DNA TGCGCCAGCAGCTTGGCAGGGGGGTACACTGAAGCTTTCTTT. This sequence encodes CASSLAGGYTEAFF. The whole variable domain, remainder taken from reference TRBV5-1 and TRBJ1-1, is KAGVTQTPRYLIKTRGQQVTLSCSPISGHRSVSWYQQTPGQGLQFLFEYFSETQRNKGNFPGRFSGRQFSNSRSEMNVSTLELGDSALYLCASSLAGGYTEAFFGQGTRLTVV.

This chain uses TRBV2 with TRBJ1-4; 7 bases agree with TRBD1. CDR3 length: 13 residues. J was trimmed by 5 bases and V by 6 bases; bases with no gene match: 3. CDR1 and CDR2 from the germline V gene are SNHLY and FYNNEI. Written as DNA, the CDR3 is TGTGCCAGCAGGACAGGGCTAAATGAAAAACTGTTTTTT. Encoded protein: CASRTGLNEKLFF.

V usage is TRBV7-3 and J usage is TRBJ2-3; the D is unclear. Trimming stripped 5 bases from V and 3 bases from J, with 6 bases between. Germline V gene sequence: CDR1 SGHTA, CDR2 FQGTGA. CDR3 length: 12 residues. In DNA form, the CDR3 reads TGTGCCAGCAGCCTACCGACAGATACGCAGTATTTT. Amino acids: CASSLPTDTQYF.

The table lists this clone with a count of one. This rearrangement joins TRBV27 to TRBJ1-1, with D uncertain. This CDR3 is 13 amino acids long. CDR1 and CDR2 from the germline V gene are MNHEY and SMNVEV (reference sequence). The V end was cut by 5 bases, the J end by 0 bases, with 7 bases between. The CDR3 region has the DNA TGTGCCAGCAGTGGTAGCTTGAACACTGAAGCTTTCTTT. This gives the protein CASSGSLNTEAFF.

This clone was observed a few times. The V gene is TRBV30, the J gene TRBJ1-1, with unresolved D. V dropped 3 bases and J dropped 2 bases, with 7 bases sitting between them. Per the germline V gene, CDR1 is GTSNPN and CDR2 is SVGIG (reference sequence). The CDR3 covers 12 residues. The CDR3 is CAWSGDNTEAFF. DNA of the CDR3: TGTGCCTGGAGCGGAGATAACACTGAAGCTTTCTTT.

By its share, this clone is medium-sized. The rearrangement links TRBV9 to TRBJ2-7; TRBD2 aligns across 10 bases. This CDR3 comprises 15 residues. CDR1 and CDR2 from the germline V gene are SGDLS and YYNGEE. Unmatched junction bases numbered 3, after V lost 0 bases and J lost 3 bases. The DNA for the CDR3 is TGTGCCAGCAGCGTAGGTCCTAGCGGGGGCTACGAGCAGTACTTC. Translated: CASSVGPSGGYEQYF.

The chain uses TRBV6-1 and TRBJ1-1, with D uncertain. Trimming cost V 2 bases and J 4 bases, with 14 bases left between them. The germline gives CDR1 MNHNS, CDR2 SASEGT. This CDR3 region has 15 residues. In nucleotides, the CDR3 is TGTGCCAGCAGTGAAAGCTCAGGTCGTAGCACTGAAGCTTTCTTT. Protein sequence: CASSESSGRSTEAFF.

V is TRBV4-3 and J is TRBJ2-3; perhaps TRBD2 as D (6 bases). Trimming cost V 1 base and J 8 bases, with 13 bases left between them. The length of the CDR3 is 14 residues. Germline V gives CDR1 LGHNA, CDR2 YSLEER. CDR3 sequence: CASSQGGARPTQYF. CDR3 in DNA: TGCGCCAGCAGCCAAGGCGGGGCCCGTCCTACGCAGTATTTT.

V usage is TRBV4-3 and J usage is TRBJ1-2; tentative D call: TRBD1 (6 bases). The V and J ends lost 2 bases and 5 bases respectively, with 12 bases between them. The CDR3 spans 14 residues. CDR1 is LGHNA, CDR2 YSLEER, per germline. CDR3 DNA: TGCGCCAGCAGCCAATTCGGGCAGGGGTATGGCTACACCTTC. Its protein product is CASSQFGQGYGYTF.

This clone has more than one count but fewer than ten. The DNA of the CDR3 is TGTGCCAGCAGTGAGGCGACAGGTCCGGCAGAGACCCAGTACTTC. This codes for CASSEATGPAETQYF. The rearrangement joins TRBV6-1 to TRBJ2-5, with D perhaps matching TRBD1 (6 bases). With 3 bases removed from V and 4 bases from J, the gap between germline ends came to 15 bases. The CDR3 loop spans 15 amino acids. CDR1 and CDR2 (germline): MNHNS, SASEGT.

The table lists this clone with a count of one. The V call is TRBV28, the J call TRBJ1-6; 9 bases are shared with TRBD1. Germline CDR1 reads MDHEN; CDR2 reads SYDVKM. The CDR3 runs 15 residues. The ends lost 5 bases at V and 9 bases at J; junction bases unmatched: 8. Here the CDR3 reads CASSTSGTGLSPLHF. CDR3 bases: TGTGCCAGCAGTACTTCCGGGACAGGGCTTTCACCCCTCCACTTT. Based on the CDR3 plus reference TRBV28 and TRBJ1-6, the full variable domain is DVKVTQSSRYLVKRTGEKVFLECVQDMDHENMFWYRQDPGLGLRLIYFSYDVKMKEKGDIPEGYSVSREKKERFSLILESASTNQTSMYLCASSTSGTGLSPLHFGNGTRLTVT.

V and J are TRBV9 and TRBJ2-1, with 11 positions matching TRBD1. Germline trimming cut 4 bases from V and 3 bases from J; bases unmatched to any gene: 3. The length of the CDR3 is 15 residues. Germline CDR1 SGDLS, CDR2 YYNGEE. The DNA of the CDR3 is TGTGCCAGCAGCCCCGGGACAGGGGGCTACAATGAGCAGTTCTTC. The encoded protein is CASSPGTGGYNEQFF.

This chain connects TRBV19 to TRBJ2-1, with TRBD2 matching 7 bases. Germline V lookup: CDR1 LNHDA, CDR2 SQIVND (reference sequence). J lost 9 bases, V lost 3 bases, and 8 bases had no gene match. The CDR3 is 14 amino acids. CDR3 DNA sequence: TGTGCCAGTAGTATGACTAGCAGTAGTGGTGAGCAGTTCTTC. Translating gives CASSMTSSSGEQFF. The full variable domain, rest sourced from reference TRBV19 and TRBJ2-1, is DGGITQSPKYLFRKEGQNVTLSCEQNLNHDAMYWYRQDPGQGLRLIYYSQIVNDFQKGDIAEGYSVSREKKESFPLTVTSAQKNPTAFYLCASSMTSSSGEQFFGPGTRLTVL.

The CDR3 loop reads CASSLDRGYTF. DNA of the CDR3: TGTGCCAGCAGCTTAGATAGGGGCTACACCTTC. The rearrangement links TRBV7-2 to TRBJ1-2; D gene ambiguous. This CDR3 contains 11 residues. Germline V gene sequence: CDR1 SGHTA, CDR2 FQGNSA. The ends were cut back, 1 base at V and 8 bases at J, with 5 bases in the middle.

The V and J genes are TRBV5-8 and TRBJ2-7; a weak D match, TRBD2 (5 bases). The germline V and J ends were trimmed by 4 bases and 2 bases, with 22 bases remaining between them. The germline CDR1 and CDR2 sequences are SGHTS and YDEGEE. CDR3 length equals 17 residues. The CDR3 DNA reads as TGTGCCAGCAGCGCAGCCCGGGGAAGCGTATGGACCTACGAGCAGTACTTC. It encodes CASSAARGSVWTYEQYF. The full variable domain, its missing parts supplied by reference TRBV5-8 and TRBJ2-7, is EAGVTQSPTHLIKTRGQQATLRCSPISGHTSVYWYQQALGLGLQFLLWYDEGEERNRGNFPPRFSGRQFPNYSSELNVNALELEDSALYLCASSAARGSVWTYEQYFGPGTRLTVT.

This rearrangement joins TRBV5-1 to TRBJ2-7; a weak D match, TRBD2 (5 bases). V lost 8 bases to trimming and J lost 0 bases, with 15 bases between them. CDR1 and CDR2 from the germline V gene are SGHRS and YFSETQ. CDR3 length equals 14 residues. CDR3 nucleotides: TGCGCCAGTAACGATGCAACTAGCTCCTACGAGCAGTACTTC. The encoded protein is CASNDATSSYEQYF.

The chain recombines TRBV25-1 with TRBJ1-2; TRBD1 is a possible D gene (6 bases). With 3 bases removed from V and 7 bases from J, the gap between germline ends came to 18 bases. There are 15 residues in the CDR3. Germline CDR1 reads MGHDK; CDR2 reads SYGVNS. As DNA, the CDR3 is TGTGCCAGCAGTGATCCCGACAGGTTATTTGGTGGCTACACCTTC. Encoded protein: CASSDPDRLFGGYTF.

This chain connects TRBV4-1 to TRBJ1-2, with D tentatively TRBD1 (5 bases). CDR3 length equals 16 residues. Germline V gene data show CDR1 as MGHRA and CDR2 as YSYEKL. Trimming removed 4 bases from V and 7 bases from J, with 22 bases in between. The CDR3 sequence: CASSLTGRDAMSGYTF. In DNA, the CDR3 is TGCGCCAGCAGCCTCACAGGACGGGACGCTATGAGTGGCTACACCTTC.

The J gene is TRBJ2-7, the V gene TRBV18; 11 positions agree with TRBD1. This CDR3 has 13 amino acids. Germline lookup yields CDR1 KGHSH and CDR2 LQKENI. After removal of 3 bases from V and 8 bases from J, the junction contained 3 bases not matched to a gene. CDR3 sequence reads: CASSPGTGGQQYF. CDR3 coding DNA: TGTGCCAGCTCACCGGGGACAGGGGGACAGCAGTACTTC.

The CDR3 reads CASSEVGHEWVGAFF. CDR3 bases: TGTGCCAGCAGTGAAGTGGGACATGAGTGGGTTGGAGCTTTCTTT. J is TRBJ1-1 and V is TRBV6-1; a possible D gene is TRBD1 (6 bases). V gave up 1 base and J gave up 10 bases, with 19 bases separating them. Germline V gene sequence: CDR1 MNHNS, CDR2 SASEGT. This CDR3 contains 15 residues.